This T cell receptor beta chain was profiled in a study of cytomegalovirus exposure and HLA in healthy donors (dated by TCRdb to about 2017). A note on the overall study: An earlier analysis of approximately 600 of the donors reported 250 to 350 Gb of sequence data and some 120 million unique TCR beta sequences from 150 million to 200 million T cells. In addition to the first cohort of 666 subjects, a separate validation cohort of some 120 different subjects was used. To decide whether each TCR beta V gene segment behaved as functional or pseudogenic, an earlier analysis of some 570 of the donors relied on high-throughput TCR beta sequencing. The study profiled the T cell repertoires of 666 subjects by immunosequencing and related them to cytomegalovirus serostatus. Genome-wide SNP genotypes for about 60% of the 666 donors were used in a later genetic analysis, which treated that subset as a discovery cohort. The number of typed donors differed by locus: roughly 629-630 for A, B, C, DRB1 and DQB1; 500 to 550 for DQA1; roughly 600 for DPA1; and about 450 for DPB1. Across approximately 400 genotyped donors of the cohort, an average of roughly 250,000 unique TCR beta nucleotide sequences per donor were sequenced, and 15% to 20% of those sequences were non-productive. High-throughput TCR immunosequencing, statistical association of individual TCRs with disease status, and machine learning were combined to predict cytomegalovirus infection status. An early release that covered 640 HLA-typed donors contained approximately 300 gigabases of sequencing data and approximately 85 million unique TCR sequences. A later analysis re-analyzed previously published TCR beta repertoires from hundreds of donors and added high-resolution HLA genotyping to study TCR occurrence patterns. The genetic ancestry cluster associated with self-reported Caucasian donors included around 76% of the roughly 400 genotyped donors. The study was designed to test whether signatures of past pathogen exposure could be identified by cataloging public T cell receptors. Donor age, sex, ethnicity and CMV serostatus were compiled alongside the repertoire data. All discovery cohort repertoires had been generated on a single sequencing platform. Both class I and class II loci were covered by HLA typing, at four-digit resolution. Roughly five DR-DQ haplotypes were handled as single units for association and clustering because linkage in the cohort was strong. Rather than using new phenotypic data, the later analysis identified candidate immune exposures from TCR beta sequences and from how often those sequences occurred across donors.

Broader findings and caveats from the paper: In a later analysis, TCR association rates were found to vary across HLA loci, with the most associated TCRs seen for DRB1 alleles and the fewest for HLA-C alleles. Broadly in line with IMGT annotations, most TCR beta V segments showed up in productive rearrangements about 87% or about 30% of the time in an earlier analysis of 450 to 750 of the donors. V-gene and J-gene trimming of TCR beta chains was associated with a missense DCLRE1C variant in a later genetic analysis, and the association was replicated in an independent cohort. A later genetic analysis reported fewer N-insertions in productive TCRs among donors in an Asian-associated ancestry cluster than the approximately 670-donor mean. For the cohort, immune exposure information was limited to CMV serostatus. Compared with equally common non-associated chains, HLA-associated TCR beta chains in a later analysis were more clonally expanded and had lower generation probabilities. According to a later analysis, most CMV-associated TCR beta chains appeared to be HLA-restricted, and the HLA associations seemed to be driven largely by CMV exposure. Linkage disequilibrium might explain the correlated functional status among segregating V segments, but an unknown experimental factor could not be ruled out. In both the original and validation cohorts, the classifier was reported to diagnose cytomegalovirus status with high specificity and sensitivity. It was suggested by the authors that the approach could potentially be generalized to other disease states and immunological phenotypes. A total of 150 to 200 TCR beta chains were listed by the study as associated with cytomegalovirus. When HLA alleles, especially DR and DQ, strongly co-occurred, attributing TCR associations to individual alleles was difficult. At a false discovery rate of 0.05, a later analysis linked around 17,000 TCR beta sequences to specific HLA alleles. Roughly uniform sequencing depth across donors was assumed in presence/absence analyses, although this assumption may not hold. The 87-base-pair reads could not distinguish some IMGT-functional V segments, including TRBV6-2 and TRBV6-3, so those segments were excluded. Only TCR beta chains were sequenced in this cohort, and the absence of alpha or paired-chain data limited detectable features. Several of the top co-occurrence clusters appeared to be linked to parvovirus B19, influenza, CMV and Epstein-Barr virus, according to a later analysis. Across donors, most TCR sequences were observed very rarely, whereas some public TCRs were present in many individuals. A cluster of highly shared sequence variants was judged likely to represent a technical artifact of the sequencing pipeline. Because HLA typing was unavailable for some donors at each locus, only the typed subset was used in association tests. In vitro tests confirmed that a few of the cytomegalovirus-associated TCR beta chains recognize cytomegalovirus antigens. A further reported finding was that TCR beta sequences accurately predicted the HLA-A and HLA-B alleles for most subjects in the first cohort. Approximately 16 rarely observed V segments, including chromosome 9 orphons, were excluded from the earlier analysis of about 500 of the donors because counts were too low.

Notes on this clone: Its recognized antigen is unknown. Per-nucleotide qualities are absent, and no much larger clonotype sits a single base away.

Library prep was done by the immunoSEQ multiplex PCR assay. For the multiplex PCR, a mixture combining 60 forward primers for TCR Vbeta segments and 13 reverse primers for TCR Jbeta segments was used. A multiplex PCR assay on genomic DNA amplified the CDR3 region of rearranged TCR beta genes. The Illumina HiSeq System was used to sequence the amplified TCR beta libraries as 87-base-pair reads. The source study handled its data this way. Across the 600 to 700 repertoires, a later analysis counted approximately 83 million unique TCR beta chains, roughly 11 million of which were shared by at least two donors. A nearest-neighbor algorithm error-corrected the raw reads and collapsed the reads into unique sequences, merging closely related sequences to remove PCR and sequencing errors. Alignment of CDR3 sequences to IMGT reference sequences was used to assign V, D and J gene segments. Each retained sequence needed at least a six-nucleotide match to both a V gene segment and a J gene segment. A rearrangement counted as productive if the CDR3 had no stop codons and remained in frame with V and J, and every other rearrangement counted as non-productive. Following IMGT convention, CDR3 was defined as the stretch from the second conserved V-encoded cysteine to the conserved J-encoded phenylalanine. Sequences without an unambiguous match to a single V gene segment were excluded from the earlier analysis of a few hundred of the donors. In an earlier analysis of several hundred of the donors, V segments were called functional above 56.7% productive rearrangements and were called segregating when the between-donor standard deviation exceeded 5%. A statistical classification framework was built for diagnosing cytomegalovirus status from the catalog of TCR beta chain sequences. In a later analysis, V and J genes were assigned by comparing TCR nucleotide sequences against IMGT/GENE-DB human TR gene sequences. In a later analysis, CDR3 sequences and most-parsimonious VDJ recombination scenarios were assigned using the TCRdist pipeline. In a later analysis, each TCR beta chain was defined by its CDR3 amino acid sequence together with its V-gene family, and reads lacking a unique V-gene family were excluded. To address suspected cross-contamination and a sequencing artifact, a later analysis removed around 600 highly shared, low-generation-probability nucleotide sequences. A later analysis calculated a clonal expansion index for each public chain from normalized within-repertoire ranks of inferred template counts. Generation probabilities in a later analysis came from a VDJ recombination model fitted to out-of-frame rearrangements, and those results were checked against IGoR. In a later analysis, hypergeometric tests were used to score TCR-TCR, TCR-HLA and TCR-CMV co-occurrence, with a repertoire-size bias correction applied to TCR pairs. To estimate false discovery rates, a later analysis permuted the HLA or CMV assignments 20 times. In a later analysis, co-occurring TCRs were grouped using DBSCAN, with TCRdist sequence similarity added in when clustering inside HLA-allele-positive subsets. Repertoires with fewer than 30,000 or more than 120,000 public chains were left out of co-occurrence clustering, as were a handful of repertoires with anomalous nucleotide sharing. TCRdb carries this immuneACCESS record with in-frame sequences only. Its versions omit some clonotypes, under half of them owing to an unresolved V gene in the studies checked, with the rest unexplained. Clone size and V and J calls were adopted from that table, with D and trimming inferred from the DNA. For this sample the table gives 100,000 to 150,000 clones, of which about 76% were detected only once. The ten largest clones capture 2.2% of the sample.

The cohort was made up of approximately 700 healthy bone marrow donors. Cohort members were all nominally healthy when sampled, although unrecorded immune exposures were likely present. The donor tested CMV seronegative, placing the donor among the 300 to 400 seronegative members of the cohort. Each donor provided a peripheral blood sample, and peripheral blood mononuclear cells were used for TCR beta sequencing. Genomic DNA was extracted from the blood cell samples with the Qiagen DNeasy Blood Extraction Kit. Deletion took 6 bases off V and 1 base off J, with a span of 14 bases between the germline ends. Reading from cysteine to phenylalanine, the CDR3 counts 15 amino acids. Just CDR3 DNA is preserved here, 45 bases in frame from base 1. Sequences SGHTS (CDR1) and YDEGEE (CDR2) are obtained from the germline V gene.

The chain is made from TRBV5-8 and TRBJ1-3, with no D gene named confidently. This sequence originates from a woman aged 40-49 years in good health and CMV-seronegative. Sequencing used PBMCs. The CDR3 protein sequence reads: CASINTGFSGNTIYF. Read as DNA, the sequence is TGTGCCAGCATCAATACGGGATTTTCTGGAAACACCATATATTTT. With all but the CDR3 taken from the reference TRBV5-8 and TRBJ1-3 genes, the full variable domain is: EAGVTQSPTHLIKTRGQQATLRCSPISGHTSVYWYQQALGLGLQFLLWYDEGEERNRGNFPPRFSGRQFPNYSSELNVNALELEDSALYLCASINTGFSGNTIYFGEGSWLTVV.